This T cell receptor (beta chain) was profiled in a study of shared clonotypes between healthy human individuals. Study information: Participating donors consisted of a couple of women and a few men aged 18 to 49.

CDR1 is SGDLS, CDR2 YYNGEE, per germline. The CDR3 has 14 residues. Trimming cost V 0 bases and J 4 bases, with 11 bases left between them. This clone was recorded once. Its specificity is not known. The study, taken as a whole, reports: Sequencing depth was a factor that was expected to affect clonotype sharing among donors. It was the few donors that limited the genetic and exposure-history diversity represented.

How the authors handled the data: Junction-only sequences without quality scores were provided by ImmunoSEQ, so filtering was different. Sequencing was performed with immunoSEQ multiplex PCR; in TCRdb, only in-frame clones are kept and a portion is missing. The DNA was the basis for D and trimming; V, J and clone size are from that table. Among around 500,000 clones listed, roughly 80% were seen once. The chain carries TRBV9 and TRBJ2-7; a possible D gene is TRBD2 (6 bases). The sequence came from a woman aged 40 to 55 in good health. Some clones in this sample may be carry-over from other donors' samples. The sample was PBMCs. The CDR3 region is CASSVGAGPYEQYF. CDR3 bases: TGTGCCAGCAGCGTAGGAGCGGGTCCTTACGAGCAGTACTTC.